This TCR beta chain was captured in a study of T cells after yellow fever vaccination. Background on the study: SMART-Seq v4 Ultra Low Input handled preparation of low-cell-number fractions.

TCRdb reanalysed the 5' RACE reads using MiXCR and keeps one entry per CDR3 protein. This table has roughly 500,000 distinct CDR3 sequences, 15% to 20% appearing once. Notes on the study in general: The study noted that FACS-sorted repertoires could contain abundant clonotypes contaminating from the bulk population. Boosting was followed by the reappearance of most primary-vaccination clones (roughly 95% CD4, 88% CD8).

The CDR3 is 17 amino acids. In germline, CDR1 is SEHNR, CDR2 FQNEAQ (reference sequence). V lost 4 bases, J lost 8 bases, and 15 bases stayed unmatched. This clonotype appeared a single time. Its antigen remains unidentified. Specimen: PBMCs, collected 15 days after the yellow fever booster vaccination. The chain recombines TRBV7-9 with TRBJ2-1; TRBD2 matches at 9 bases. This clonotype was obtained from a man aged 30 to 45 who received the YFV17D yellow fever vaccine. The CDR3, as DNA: TGTGCCAGCAGCTCAGCCCTAGCGGGGAGATTGGTAGATGAGCAGTTCTTC. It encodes CASSSALAGRLVDEQFF.